One and the same sample provided the 16 T cell receptor beta chains below, sequenced in a study of T cell responses to AZD1222 COVID-19 vaccine. The data were produced by immunoSEQ multiplex PCR, yet TCRdb's version contains in-frame clones alone and is incomplete. The sample has approximately 130,000 clones, approximately 91% seen once. Sequenced here: peripheral blood, sampled 28 days after the second AZD1222 dose. The receptors here all came from an adult who received the AZD1222 COVID-19 vaccine.

This clone was seen a handful of times. The chain combines TRBV28 with TRBJ1-1; unclear D gene. The V gene's germline CDR1 is MDHEN and CDR2 SYDVKM. The CDR3 contains 15 residues. The V end lost 5 bases, the J end lost 1 base, and 14 bases lay between the germline ends. The CDR3 bases are TGTGCCAGCAGTCCATTTAGCGCCCCGAACACTGAAGCTTTCTTT. Protein: CASSPFSAPNTEAFF.

The CDR3 protein is CASSPWAQGAGEQYF. CDR3 nucleotides: TGTGCCAGCTCACCATGGGCGCAGGGGGCGGGGGAGCAGTACTTC. J is TRBJ2-7 and V is TRBV18; 8 nucleotides agree with TRBD1. Germline V gene data show CDR1 as KGHSH and CDR2 as LQKENI. This CDR3 is 15 amino acids long. Losses at the gene ends were 2 bases for V and 7 bases for J; bases not matched to a gene: 10.

The chain links TRBV18 to TRBJ1-3; the D is unclear. The CDR3 consists of 17 residues. From germline, CDR1 is KGHSH and CDR2 LQKENI. V shed 3 bases and J shed 0 bases, with 15 bases lying between them. The CDR3 sequence is CASSPREDFSSGNTIYF. The CDR3 DNA reads as TGTGCCAGCTCACCGAGAGAGGACTTTTCCTCTGGAAACACCATATATTTT.

V usage is TRBV20-1 and J usage is TRBJ1-1; D possibly corresponds to TRBD1 (6 bases). This CDR3 region has 10 residues. Trimming took 7 bases from V and 6 from J, leaving 9 bases between them. CDR1 DFQATT and CDR2 SNEGSKA come from the germline V gene (reference sequence). CDR3 loop: CSVYRAEAFF. For the CDR3, the DNA is TGCAGTGTTTACAGGGCTGAAGCTTTCTTT.

The chain uses TRBV30 and TRBJ1-1; D is perhaps TRBD1 (6 bases). Trimming removed 2 bases at V and 3 bases at J, with 10 bases between. CDR1 and CDR2 (germline): GTSNPN, SVGIG (reference sequence). The CDR3 runs 13 residues. This chain's CDR3 is CAWSTGPYTEAFF. DNA for the CDR3: TGTGCCTGGAGTACAGGGCCATACACTGAAGCTTTCTTT. Looking up the rest from reference TRBV30 and TRBJ1-1 gives the full variable domain: SQTIHQWPATLVQPVGSPLSLECTVEGTSNPNLYWYRQAAGRGLQLLFYSVGIGQISSEVPQNLSASRPQDRQFILSSKKLLLSDSGFYLCAWSTGPYTEAFFGQGTRLTVV.

This clone has more than one count but fewer than ten. V usage is TRBV10-3 and J usage is TRBJ1-1, with a possible D match to TRBD1 (6 bases). CDR1 and CDR2 (germline): ENHRY, SYGVKD. The CDR3 loop spans 15 amino acids. V dropped 5 bases and J dropped 3 bases, with 16 bases sitting between them. The DNA of the CDR3 is TGTGCCATCAGTAGTGGTGGGGGGCAGGACACTGAAGCTTTCTTT. Amino acid sequence: CAISSGGGQDTEAFF.

The CDR3 spells CASSPKLETNYGYTF. CDR3 DNA sequence: TGTGCCAGCAGTCCCAAATTAGAGACAAACTATGGCTACACCTTC. V and J are TRBV6-5 and TRBJ1-2; the D is unclear. The ends were cut back, 5 bases at V and 2 bases at J, with 15 bases in the middle. Germline V gives CDR1 MNHEY, CDR2 SVGAGI. CDR3 length: 15 residues.

The chain joins TRBV7-2 to TRBJ2-5; the D is unclear. The CDR3 has 14 amino acids. Germline CDR1 and CDR2: SGHTA and FQGNSA. Trimming took off 0 bases at V and 3 bases at J, with 8 bases between the two ends. The CDR3 protein is CASSLATVKETQYF. Here the CDR3 DNA reads TGTGCCAGCAGCTTAGCCACGGTGAAAGAGACCCAGTACTTC.

The chain is built from TRBV6-4 and TRBJ2-2; TRBD2 matches at 8 bases. The CDR3 has 14 amino acids. V was clipped by 3 bases and J by 6 bases; unmatched bases: 3. Germline-derived CDR1 and CDR2 are MRHNA and SNTAGT. In nucleotides, the CDR3 is TGTGCCAGCAGTGAAAGCGGGGGATCCGGGGAGCTGTTTTTT. This encodes CASSESGGSGELFF.

This chain uses TRBV15 with TRBJ1-2; perhaps TRBD1 as D (5 bases). V was shortened by 6 bases and J by 1 base, with 15 bases between the two germline ends. Per the germline V gene, CDR1 is LNHNV and CDR2 is YYDKDF (reference sequence). The CDR3 is made up of 15 amino acids. For the CDR3, the DNA is TGTGCCACCAGTATAAGGGACCTATTTAACTATGGCTACACCTTC. Protein product: CATSIRDLFNYGYTF.

This chain uses TRBV6-2 or TRBV6-3 with TRBJ1-2; tentatively, D is TRBD1 (6 bases). The V end was cut by 2 bases, the J end by 5 bases, with 21 bases between. Per the germline V gene, CDR1 is MNHEY and CDR2 is SVGEGT. The CDR3 covers 17 residues. As DNA, the CDR3 is TGTGCCAGCAGTTACAGCAGGGGCTATCACCCCCCGTATGGCTACACCTTC. Translation: CASSYSRGYHPPYGYTF.

The CDR3 spells CASSLLGGGLNTEAFF. CDR3 coding DNA: TGCGCCAGCAGCTTGCTGGGAGGAGGGTTGAACACTGAAGCTTTCTTT. The rearrangement links TRBV5-1 to TRBJ1-1; D call uncertain. Germline values: CDR1 SGHRS, CDR2 YFSETQ. The CDR3 consists of 16 residues. With 1 base removed from V and 0 bases from J, the gap between germline ends came to 13 bases. Full variable domain (rest looked up from reference TRBV5-1 and TRBJ1-1): KAGVTQTPRYLIKTRGQQVTLSCSPISGHRSVSWYQQTPGQGLQFLFEYFSETQRNKGNFPGRFSGRQFSNSRSEMNVSTLELGDSALYLCASSLLGGGLNTEAFFGQGTRLTVV.

This rearrangement joins TRBV15 to TRBJ2-5; 9 nucleotides agree with TRBD2. Trimming removed 2 bases from V and 4 bases from J; junction bases left unmatched: 8. Per the germline V gene, CDR1 is LNHNV and CDR2 is YYDKDF (reference sequence). This CDR3 spans 16 amino acids. CDR3 nucleotides: TGTGCCACCAGCAGACCTAGCGGGGAAGGGGGAGAGACCCAGTACTTC. It specifies CATSRPSGEGGETQYF.

The chain recombines TRBV7-9 with TRBJ1-5, with 7 positions matching TRBD1. In germline, CDR1 is SEHNR, CDR2 FQNEAQ (reference sequence). CDR3 size: 14 residues. The trim removed 2 bases at V and 6 bases at J, leaving 4 bases unmatched. CDR3 protein: CASSLTGESQPQHF. The CDR3 DNA reads as TGTGCCAGCAGCTTAACAGGGGAGAGTCAGCCCCAGCATTTT.

This chain uses TRBV27 with TRBJ1-4; D uncertain. V lost 2 bases and J lost 8, with 12 bases in between. The CDR3 sequence is 14 residues long. Germline CDR1 is MNHEY and CDR2 is SMNVEV (reference sequence). CDR3 in amino acids: CASSLRARREKLFF. The DNA for the CDR3 is TGTGCCAGCAGTTTAAGGGCACGTAGAGAAAAACTGTTTTTT.

This sequence joins TRBV5-1 and TRBJ2-7, with D hard to call. Trimming stripped 4 bases from V and 9 bases from J, with 11 bases between. Germline V lookup: CDR1 SGHRS, CDR2 YFSETQ. CDR3 length: 11 amino acids. The DNA of the CDR3 is TGCGCCAGCAGCGAACAGAGTCGGCAGTACTTC. Amino acid sequence: CASSEQSRQYF.